This T cell receptor (beta chain) is from a study of cytomegalovirus exposure and HLA in healthy donors. Whole-study findings and limits: Later analysis identified about 17,000 TCR beta sequences associated with HLA alleles, using a false discovery rate threshold of 0.05.

Of note for this clone: Its specificity is unknown.

Germline loops: CDR1 SGHRS, CDR2 YFSETQ. The CDR3 is made up of 12 amino acids. Germline trimming cut 6 bases from V and 8 bases from J; bases unmatched to any gene: 7. It was with 60 Vbeta and 13 Jbeta primers that the PCR ran. The assay was immunoSEQ multiplex PCR, and TCRdb's table has in-frame clones only and misses some. This table holds around 200,000 clones, roughly 85% found once. Sequencing was done on a sample of PBMCs. V is TRBV5-1 and J is TRBJ1-2; 7 bases are a match to TRBD1. The source is a man aged 18 to 30 in good health and CMV-seronegative. CDR3 region: CASTGEGGGYTF. CDR3 DNA sequence: TGCGCCAGCACCGGGGAAGGGGGCGGCTACACCTTC.